The following is a T cell receptor beta chain sequence with its context. Its antigen remains unknown. Each sample had eight separate cDNA synthesis reactions. Each UMI, carrying a 6-nucleotide sample barcode, came from template switching. TCRdb derives one entry per CDR3 protein from the 5' RACE reads, leaving out DNA. Its listing shows about 450,000 distinct CDR3 sequences. The data belong to a study of monozygotic twins with inflammatory bowel disease. Findings of the study overall: Support was lacking for any single strong IBD-associated signal or clonotype. Patient repertoire variability may have increased through differing immunosuppressive treatments.

The CDR3 covers 13 residues. Germline CDR1 is SGHRS and CDR2 is YFSETQ. The chain uses TRBV5-1 and TRBJ2-5. The source is a human donor with ulcerative colitis or Crohn's disease, or a healthy co-twin of an affected twin (not recorded which). Sequenced: blood. The CDR3: CASSLTDQETQYF.